This T cell receptor (beta chain) was captured in a study of shared clonotypes between healthy human individuals (dated by TCRdb to 2020 to 2021). Describing the broader study: Three men and a couple of women, aged 18 to 49 years, made up the cohort. For each donor, CD4 naive and CD4 memory were each run on three plates, CD8 naive on two plates, and CD8 memory on one plate. Blood TCR repertoires of a handful of healthy adults were deeply sequenced to estimate repertoire size and the extent of clonotype sharing between individuals. To increase sequencing depth and limit assay-specific biases, TCR repertoire library preparation and sequencing were carried out by different laboratories using diverse techniques. Leukapheresis yielded between about 0.94 and 8.9 billion PBMCs per donor.

Using the deep immunoSEQ assay, multiplex PCR amplified TCR CDR3 regions from genomic DNA. Extracted genomic DNA from each cell subset was distributed evenly across all wells of several immunoSEQ 96-well plates, and each plate was treated as a replicate. For sorted subsets, roughly 200 ng of genomic DNA, equivalent to about 30,000 T cell genomes, went into each replicate PCR. Purified libraries were measured with a Qubit 3.0 fluorometer, size-checked on a Bioanalyzer 2100, and measured again with the KAPA Library Quantification kit. A separate single-read 150-cycle Illumina NextSeq 550 flow cell was used to sequence each immunoSEQ 96-well plate. For the original study's pipeline: The immunoSEQ output contained only junctional sequences without quality scores, so filtering could not match that applied to full-length reads. Sequences were annotated with PyIR, a Python wrapper for IgBLAST v1.9, using IMGT germline references to assign V/J genes and CDR3. Reads with weak V/J assignments (E-value above 1e-6), missing CDR3, stop codons, out-of-frame junctions, or ambiguous translated residues were removed. A V3J clonotype was defined by an identical inferred V gene, J gene, and CDR3 amino acid sequence. The percentage overlap between two repertoires was calculated by dividing the number of shared unique clonotypes by the size of the smaller repertoire. Repertoire richness was assessed with RTK rarefaction, the Chao1 estimator, and Recon v2.1 estimates of unobserved clonotypes. Generation probabilities for all TCRbeta clonotypes obtained by the gDNA method from a handful of donors were computed using OLGA. TCRdb took this table from immuneACCESS and kept in-frame rearrangements with V and J called. Such tables lack part of the clones; where checked against another copy, unresolved V genes explain under half of the gap, and the rest is unexplained. That table is the source of V, J and clone size, and D and trimming were worked out from the DNA. The sample table holds roughly 1 million clones, of which around four fifths were seen once. The ten largest clones represent roughly 1.4% of the sample.

Concerning this clone itself: Its antigen is still unknown. Base qualities are not provided; no much larger clone lies one nucleotide away. In the same sample, other DNA sequences code for this CDR3.

Donors were healthy HIV-negative adults with no recently reported acute infections or vaccinations. All donors were Caucasian adults living in Nashville, Tennessee, USA. CD4+ T cells were enriched by magnetic negative selection; naive cells were then positively selected on CD45RA, and the negative fraction formed the memory subset. Blood was collected by leukapheresis, and PBMCs were isolated by Ficoll-Histopaque density gradient centrifugation and then cryopreserved in liquid nitrogen vapor phase. Purity and quantity of every magnetically sorted T cell population were checked by analytical flow cytometry. Genomic DNA was isolated from every sorted fraction and measured by UV absorbance on a Nanodrop 2000c. Taken from the germline V gene, the CDR1 and CDR2 loops are SGHRS and YFSETQ. Here V drops 2 bases and J drops 3 bases, and the junction holds 3 bases not matched to any gene. The CDR3 holds 14 amino acids from the cysteine to the phenylalanine. Only CDR3 DNA remains: 42 bases, in frame from the first base.

General findings and caveats noted by the study authors: Estimated clonotype richness was generally larger for naive than for memory subsets. Sampling was restricted to blood, and TCR repertoires in tissue are likely to differ from TCR repertoires in blood. Compared with non-shared clonotypes, clonotypes shared by all four sorted-subset donors had higher generation probabilities. The small number of donors limited the genetic and exposure-history diversity represented. Even with the large sequencing depth, rarefaction of the sorted-subset datasets indicated that sequencing was incomplete. Pairwise subsampling led to the expectation that sequencing depth would affect the degree of clonotype sharing among donors. About 4.5% of naive CD4, 3% to 4% of naive CD8, approximately 2% of memory CD4, and 0.4% of memory CD8 clonotypes were shared across four donors.

The chain links TRBV5-1 with TRBJ2-3, and TRBD2 matches 7 of the central bases. The sequenced sample consisted of memory CD4+ T cells sorted from blood. The sample's cell subset or site, from its label and the paper: CD45RA-negative fraction. This TCR derives from a man between 18 and 35 years old in good health. The CDR3 corresponds to CASSLGAGTDTQYF. The nucleotides read TGCGCCAGCAGCTTAGGAGCGGGAACAGATACGCAGTATTTT.